One and the same sample provided the 2 T cell receptor beta chains below, sequenced in a study of pediatric ulcerative colitis. Here immunoSEQ multiplex PCR was the method, and the copy in TCRdb shows in-frame clones only, minus some. The sample contains 54,000 or so clones, 87% of which appear only once. The sequenced sample consisted of blood. Source of these receptors: a boy younger than 18 who was a control in a study of pediatric ulcerative colitis.

This chain links TRBV4-2 with TRBJ2-2, with no clear D. The CDR3 contains 17 residues. The germline gives CDR1 LGHNA, CDR2 YNFKEQ. Trimming pared 4 bases from V and 0 bases from J, leaving 15 bases between. The CDR3 spells CASSRNQAQPNTGELFF. CDR3 bases: TGTGCCAGCAGCCGGAATCAGGCGCAACCGAACACCGGGGAGCTGTTTTTT.

This chain links TRBV5-1 with TRBJ1-2; 12 bases align to TRBD1. CDR1 is SGHRS, CDR2 YFSETQ, per germline. Losses at the gene ends were 4 bases for V and 4 bases for J; bases not matched to a gene: 8. This CDR3 contains 16 residues. CDR3: CASSPGQGATAYGYTF. DNA for the CDR3: TGCGCCAGCAGCCCGGGACAGGGGGCGACTGCCTATGGCTACACCTTC.